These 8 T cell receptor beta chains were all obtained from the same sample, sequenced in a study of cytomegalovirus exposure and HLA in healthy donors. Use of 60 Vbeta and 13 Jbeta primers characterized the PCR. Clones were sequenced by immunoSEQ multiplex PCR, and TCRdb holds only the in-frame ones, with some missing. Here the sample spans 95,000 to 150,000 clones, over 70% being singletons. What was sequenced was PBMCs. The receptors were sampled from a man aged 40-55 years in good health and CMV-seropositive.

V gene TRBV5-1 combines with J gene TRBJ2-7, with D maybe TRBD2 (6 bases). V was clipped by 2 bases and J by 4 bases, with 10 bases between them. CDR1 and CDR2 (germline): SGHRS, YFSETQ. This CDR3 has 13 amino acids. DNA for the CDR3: TGCGCCAGCAGCTTTCCGGGACTTTACGAGCAGTACTTC. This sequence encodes CASSFPGLYEQYF. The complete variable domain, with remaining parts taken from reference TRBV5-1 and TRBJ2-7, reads KAGVTQTPRYLIKTRGQQVTLSCSPISGHRSVSWYQQTPGQGLQFLFEYFSETQRNKGNFPGRFSGRQFSNSRSEMNVSTLELGDSALYLCASSFPGLYEQYFGPGTRLTVT.

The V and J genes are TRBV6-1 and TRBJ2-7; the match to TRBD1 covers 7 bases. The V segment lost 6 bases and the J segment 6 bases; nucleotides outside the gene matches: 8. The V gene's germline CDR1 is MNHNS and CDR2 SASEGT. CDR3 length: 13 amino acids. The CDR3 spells CASSVYTGVEQYF. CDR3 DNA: TGTGCCAGCAGCGTATATACAGGGGTCGAGCAGTACTTC.

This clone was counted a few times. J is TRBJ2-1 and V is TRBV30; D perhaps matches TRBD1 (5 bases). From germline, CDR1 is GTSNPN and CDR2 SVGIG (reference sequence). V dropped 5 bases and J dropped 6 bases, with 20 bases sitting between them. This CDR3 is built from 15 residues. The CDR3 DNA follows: TGTGCCTGGGCCGCTTGGGGCCTCAATGGCAATGAGCAGTTCTTC. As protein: CAWAAWGLNGNEQFF.

The CDR3 DNA reads TGTGCCAGCAGCTCCTTCGGGCCTTGGGGAGGGGACTATGGCTACACCTTC. Its translation is CASSSFGPWGGDYGYTF. This chain joins TRBV11-2 and TRBJ1-2; possibly TRBD1 for D (5 bases). CDR1 and CDR2 (germline): SGHAT, FQNNGV. Trimming left V 4 bases short and J 3 bases short, with 21 bases between. The CDR3 sequence is 17 residues long.

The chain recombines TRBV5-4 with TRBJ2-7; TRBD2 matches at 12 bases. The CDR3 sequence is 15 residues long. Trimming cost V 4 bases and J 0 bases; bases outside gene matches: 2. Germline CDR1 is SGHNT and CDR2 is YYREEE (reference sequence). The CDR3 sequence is CASSTSGRSSYEQYF. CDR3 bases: TGTGCCAGCAGCACTAGCGGGAGGAGCTCCTACGAGCAGTACTTC.

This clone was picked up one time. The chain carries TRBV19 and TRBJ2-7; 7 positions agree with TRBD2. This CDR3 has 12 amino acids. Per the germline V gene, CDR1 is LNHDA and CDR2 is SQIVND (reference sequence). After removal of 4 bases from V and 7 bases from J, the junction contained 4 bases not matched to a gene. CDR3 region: CASSSGGSEQYF. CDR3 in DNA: TGTGCCAGTAGTAGCGGCGGGAGTGAGCAGTACTTC.

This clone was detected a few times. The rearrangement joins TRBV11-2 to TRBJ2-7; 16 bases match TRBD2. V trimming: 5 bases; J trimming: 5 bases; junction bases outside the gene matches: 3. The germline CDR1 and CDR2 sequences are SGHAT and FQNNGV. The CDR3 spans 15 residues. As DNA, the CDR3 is TGTGCCAGCAGCCTGGGACTAGCGGGAGGGAACGAGCAGTACTTC. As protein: CASSLGLAGGNEQYF.

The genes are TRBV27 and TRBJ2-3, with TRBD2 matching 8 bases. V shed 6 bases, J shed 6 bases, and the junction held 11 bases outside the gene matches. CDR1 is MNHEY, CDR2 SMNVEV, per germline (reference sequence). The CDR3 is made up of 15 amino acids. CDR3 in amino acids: CASRSGRALGDTQYF. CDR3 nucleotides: TGTGCCAGCAGGTCCGGGAGGGCCTTGGGCGATACGCAGTATTTT.